In this sample, the clone carrying this T cell receptor beta chain turned up a few times. Per the germline V gene, CDR1 is SGDLS and CDR2 is YYNGEE. Trimming took 3 bases from V and 3 from J, leaving 14 bases between them. The CDR3 consists of 15 residues. Sequencing used immunoSEQ multiplex PCR; TCRdb keeps in-frame clones, though not all of them. The data show more than 85,000 clones, approximately 71% seen once. This sample was included in a study of cytotoxic CD8 clonotypes in ibrutinib-treated CLL. The sequence came from a human donor with chronic lymphocytic leukemia. This chain joins TRBV9 and TRBJ2-3; tentatively, D is TRBD1 (7 bases). This material consisted of PBMCs, taken after 24 months of ibrutinib treatment. The CDR3 nucleotides are TGTGCCAGCAGCGCCGGAGGGGGCGAAACAGATACGCAGTATTTT. Translation: CASSAGGGETDTQYF.